These 20 T cell receptor beta chains were all obtained from the same sample, sequenced in a study of blood T cells in healthy people across ages. With a J-beta primer mix and a sample-barcoded 5' primer, a second PCR ran about 7 to 11 cycles. MiXCR was run by TCRdb on the 5' RACE reads, yielding one entry per CDR3 protein. Here the sample spans roughly 1.5 million distinct CDR3 sequences, less than 45% being singletons. The sequencing sample was made of blood. The receptors stem from a woman aged 18 to 35 in good health.

The CDR3: CASSARSRGIYNEQYF. CDR3 nucleotides: TGTGCCAGCAGCGCGAGGTCGAGAGGGATATACAATGAGCAGTACTTC. The gene calls are TRBV9 and TRBJ2-1, with a weak D call TRBD2 (5 bases). The closer fit of TRBJ2-7 to the DNA end suggests the J call may be wrong. Germline V gene data show CDR1 as SGDLS and CDR2 as YYNGEE. The CDR3 sequence is 16 residues long.

V and J are TRBV28 and TRBJ1-4, with a tentative D call TRBD1 (5 bases). V was pared by 7 bases and J by 3 bases, with 18 bases between. Germline loops: CDR1 MDHEN, CDR2 SYDVKM. The CDR3 extends over 16 amino acids. The CDR3 DNA reads TGTGCCAGCAAGCGGGGTTGGGCGGGACCTAATGAAAAACTGTTTTTT. Its protein product is CASKRGWAGPNEKLFF.

V and J are TRBV20-1 and TRBJ2-7; 8 bases are a match to TRBD1. J lost 2 bases, V lost 6 bases, and 9 bases had no gene match. This CDR3 has 14 residues. In germline, CDR1 is DFQATT, CDR2 SNEGSKA (reference sequence). In DNA, the CDR3 is TGCAGTGCCCGTACCGGGACAGGCGCCTACGAGCAGTACTTC. Amino acid sequence: CSARTGTGAYEQYF.

V and J are TRBV6-6 and TRBJ1-2, with D maybe TRBD1 (6 bases). Trimming took 8 bases from V and 4 from J, leaving 23 bases between them. Per germline, CDR1 MNHNY and CDR2 SVGAGI (reference sequence). The CDR3 is 16 residues long. The CDR3 DNA sequence: TGTGCCAGCGCAATCCCACGTAGGGGGGGTGTCTATGGCTACACCTTC. Amino acids: CASAIPRRGGVYGYTF.

The chain links TRBV5-1 to TRBJ2-1; 7 bases map to TRBD2. The CDR3 covers 15 residues. Germline V lookup: CDR1 SGHRS, CDR2 YFSETQ. V lost 6 bases to trimming and J lost 1 base; unmatched junction nucleotides: 7. The CDR3 spells CASTTSGDSYNEQFF. The CDR3 coding sequence is TGCGCCAGCACCACCAGCGGGGATTCCTACAATGAGCAGTTCTTC.

J is TRBJ1-1 and V is TRBV29-1; D might be TRBD1 (5 bases). Germline values: CDR1 SQVTM, CDR2 ANQGSEA. The CDR3 is 14 residues long. V was shortened by 4 bases and J by 3 bases, with 15 bases between the two germline ends. CDR3 amino acids: CSVAGRGGDTEAFF. In DNA, the CDR3 is TGCAGCGTTGCCGGGCGGGGGGGGGACACTGAAGCTTTCTTT. Looking up the rest from reference TRBV29-1 and TRBJ1-1 gives the full variable domain: SAVISQKPSRDICQRGTSLTIQCQVDSQVTMMFWYRQQPGQSLTLIATANQGSEATYESGFVIDKFPISRPNLTFSTLTVSNMSPEDSSIYLCSVAGRGGDTEAFFGQGTRLTVV.

This clonotype occurred once. Mismatch with germline at one junction end may stem from a read error. The gene calls are TRBV7-2 and TRBJ1-1; 9 bases align to TRBD1. From germline, CDR1 is SGHTA and CDR2 FQGNSA. The CDR3 spans 14 residues. The CDR3 is CASSFDRGNAEAFF. The CDR3 DNA sequence: TGTGCCAGCAGCTTCGACAGGGGGAACGCTGAAGCTTTCTTT. The variable domain in full, with the rest retrieved from reference TRBV7-2 and TRBJ1-1, is GAGVSQSPSNKVTEKGKDVELRCDPISGHTALYWYRQSLGQGLEFLIYFQGNSAPDKSGLPSDRFSAERTGGSVSTLTIQRTQQEDSAVYLCASSFDRGNAEAFFGQGTRLTVV.

The chain combines TRBV2 with TRBJ2-3; the match to TRBD2 covers 8 bases. CDR1 and CDR2 from the germline V gene are SNHLY and FYNNEI. After removal of 6 bases from V and 2 bases from J, the junction contained 19 bases not matched to a gene. The CDR3 loop spans 19 amino acids. The CDR3 region is CASSPTRQVGRVLTDTQYF. The CDR3 nucleotides are TGTGCCAGCAGCCCTACGCGACAAGTCGGGAGGGTCCTCACAGATACGCAGTATTTT. Full variable domain (rest looked up from reference TRBV2 and TRBJ2-3): EPEVTQTPSHQVTQMGQEVILRCVPISNHLYFYWYRQILGQKVEFLVSFYNNEISEKSEIFDDQFSVERPDGSNFTLKIRSTKLEDSAMYFCASSPTRQVGRVLTDTQYFGPGTRLTVL.

This clonotype showed up just a few times. The CDR3 nucleotides are TGTGCCAGCAGCGACGGACAGGTCAATCAGCCCCAGCATTTT. It encodes CASSDGQVNQPQHF. V gene TRBV7-8 combines with J gene TRBJ1-5, with TRBD1 matching 7 bases. The CDR3 has 14 residues. Germline CDR1 and CDR2: SGHVS and FQNEAQ. Unmatched junction bases numbered 4, after V lost 5 bases and J lost 3 bases.

This clonotype was found a few times. The V call is TRBV27, the J call TRBJ2-3; TRBD1 or TRBD2 may be the D gene (5 bases each). Between the trimmed V and J ends, which lost 6 bases and 0 bases, there was a span of 13 bases. From germline, CDR1 is MNHEY and CDR2 SMNVEV (reference sequence). CDR3 size: 15 residues. For the CDR3, the DNA is TGTGCCAGCAGCGGGACGGCGACTAGCACAGATACGCAGTATTTT. Its translation: CASSGTATSTDTQYF.

This clonotype appeared a few times. This chain links TRBV5-1 with TRBJ1-5; no clear D gene. Trimming removed 4 bases from V and 4 bases from J, with 9 bases in between. The CDR3 loop spans 13 amino acids. CDR1 and CDR2 from the germline V gene are SGHRS and YFSETQ. This CDR3 is CASSPAANQPQHF. The CDR3 bases are TGCGCCAGCAGCCCGGCGGCTAATCAGCCCCAGCATTTT.

In its sample, this clonotype was seen a few times. The chain carries TRBV19 and TRBJ2-7; no clear D. Germline V gene sequence: CDR1 LNHDA, CDR2 SQIVND (reference sequence). The CDR3 is 13 residues long. Trimming took 5 bases from V and 1 from J, leaving 9 bases between them. The DNA for the CDR3 is TGTGCCAGTAGTGCCGGGCCGTCCTACGAGCAGTACTTC. This codes for CASSAGPSYEQYF. Drawing the rest from reference TRBV19 and TRBJ2-7, the complete variable domain is DGGITQSPKYLFRKEGQNVTLSCEQNLNHDAMYWYRQDPGQGLRLIYYSQIVNDFQKGDIAEGYSVSREKKESFPLTVTSAQKNPTAFYLCASSAGPSYEQYFGPGTRLTVT.

The chain employs TRBV6-7 and TRBJ1-2; D uncertain. TRBV6-7 is known as an ORF, though its function is uncertain. Between the trimmed V and J ends, which lost 7 bases and 0 bases, there was a span of 9 bases. The CDR3 spans 13 residues. CDR3 nucleotides: TGTGCCAGCATGTTCGGCCCTAACTATGGCTACACCTTC. Amino acids: CASMFGPNYGYTF.

The rearrangement uses TRBV14 and TRBJ2-4; a possible D gene is TRBD1 (6 bases). Germline values: CDR1 SGHDN, CDR2 FVKESK. Trimming pared 1 base from V and 0 bases from J, leaving 16 bases between. The CDR3 loop spans 18 amino acids. CDR3 coding DNA: TGTGCCAGCAGCCAAGGGGCGACAGGAAAATTAGCCAAAAACATTCAGTACTTC. This codes for CASSQGATGKLAKNIQYF.

CDR3 protein: CASGFLGQGARGHTEAFF. In DNA form, the CDR3 reads TGTGCCAGCGGCTTTCTGGGACAGGGGGCGCGTGGGCACACTGAAGCTTTCTTT. The V and J genes are TRBV6-1 and TRBJ1-1, with 12 positions matching TRBD1. Germline trimming cut 8 bases from V and 3 bases from J; bases unmatched to any gene: 16. Germline values: CDR1 MNHNS, CDR2 SASEGT. The CDR3 consists of 18 residues.

A few counts support this clonotype. The DNA for the CDR3 is TGCGCCAGCAGCTTGACCCCAGACAGACCCTACGAGCAGTACTTC. It specifies CASSLTPDRPYEQYF. The genes are TRBV5-1 and TRBJ2-7; a weak D match, TRBD1 (5 bases). CDR3 size: 15 residues. Trimming removed 1 base from V and 2 bases from J, with 13 bases in between. CDR1 SGHRS and CDR2 YFSETQ come from the germline V gene. Full variable domain (remainder filled in from reference TRBV5-1 and TRBJ2-7): KAGVTQTPRYLIKTRGQQVTLSCSPISGHRSVSWYQQTPGQGLQFLFEYFSETQRNKGNFPGRFSGRQFSNSRSEMNVSTLELGDSALYLCASSLTPDRPYEQYFGPGTRLTVT.

V usage is TRBV20-1 and J usage is TRBJ2-5, with no clear D. CDR1 is DFQATT, CDR2 SNEGSKA, per germline (reference sequence). Trimming stripped 6 bases from V and 5 bases from J, with 16 bases between. CDR3 length: 13 residues. Written as DNA, the CDR3 is TGCAGTGCCCCCTTTGGGGTCCGGGAGACCCAGTACTTC. It encodes CSAPFGVRETQYF.

This clonotype was detected once. V usage is TRBV6-6 and J usage is TRBJ2-1, with TRBD2 matching 12 bases. TRBJ2-7 explains the end of the DNA better; the J call may be wrong. CDR1 is MNHNY and CDR2 is SVGAGI in the germline V gene (reference sequence). This CDR3 has 13 residues. The CDR3 coding sequence is TGTGCCAGTGGACTAGCGGGGACGAATGAGCAGTACTTC. Translated: CASGLAGTNEQYF.

Regarding this clonotype: A read error may explain this, as a much larger clone is one base away. This chain connects TRBV10-3 to TRBJ2-1; weak D call: TRBD1 (6 bases). Germline CDR1 ENHRY, CDR2 SYGVKD. The CDR3 has 12 residues. The V and J ends lost 4 bases and 10 bases respectively, with 11 bases between them. The CDR3 reads CAISAQGNEQFF. The DNA for the CDR3 is TGTGCCATCAGTGCACAGGGAAACGAGCAGTTCTTC.

This clonotype was counted between two and nine times. The chain recombines TRBV6-5 with TRBJ1-5; D might be TRBD1 (5 bases). V was pared by 0 bases and J by 4 bases, with 10 bases between. Germline V gene sequence: CDR1 MNHEY, CDR2 SVGAGI. The CDR3 totals 15 residues. CDR3 protein: CASSYSGTINQPQHF. The DNA of the CDR3 is TGTGCCAGCAGTTACTCAGGGACTATTAATCAGCCCCAGCATTTT.